The 4 T cell receptor beta chains reported below all come from one sample, sequenced in a study of shared clonotypes between healthy human individuals. The assay was immunoSEQ multiplex PCR, and TCRdb's table has in-frame clones only and misses some. The top ten clones hold roughly 1% of a sample with just over 2,000,000 clones, less than 95% of them seen once. The naive CD8 population came from CD45RO-negative cells selected for CCR7, without terminally differentiated effector memory CD45RA+ cells. Sequenced material: naive CD8+ T cells sorted from blood. The receptors originated from a man aged 18-30 years in good health.

J is TRBJ2-7 and V is TRBV18; 8 nucleotides line up with TRBD2. Germline assignment: CDR1 KGHSH and CDR2 LQKENI. The CDR3 has 16 residues. With 3 bases clipped from V and 2 bases from J, the junction kept 9 bases outside the gene matches. The CDR3 nucleotides are TGTGCCAGCTCACCCGCGCCGGGTAGCGGGACCTACGAGCAGTACTTC. Translating gives CASSPAPGSGTYEQYF.

V is TRBV19 and J is TRBJ2-5; 7 nucleotides agree with TRBD2. Unmatched junction bases numbered 2, after V lost 6 bases and J lost 7 bases. There are 11 residues in the CDR3. Germline V lookup: CDR1 LNHDA, CDR2 SQIVND (reference sequence). CDR3 DNA: TGTGCCAGTAGGGGAGGGTTGACCCAGTACTTC. It translates to CASRGGLTQYF.

To note about this clone: A read error may account for a junction end that differs from germline. The chain combines TRBV14 with TRBJ1-2; D ambiguous. The CDR3 runs to 11 residues. Germline values: CDR1 SGHDN, CDR2 FVKESK. CDR3 nucleotide sequence: TGTGCCAGCAGAGGCTTCCTGGACCTCTTCTTC. Its translation: CASRGFLDLFF.

The chain combines TRBV13 with TRBJ2-7, with 7 bases matching TRBD1. CDR3 length equals 15 residues. The germline CDR1 and CDR2 sequences are PRHDT and FYEKMQ (reference sequence). V shed 5 bases and J 4 bases; nucleotides not matched to a gene: 11. The CDR3 DNA sequence: TGTGCCAGCAGCCCGGGGACAGCAGGGGATTACGAGCAGTACTTC. As protein: CASSPGTAGDYEQYF.